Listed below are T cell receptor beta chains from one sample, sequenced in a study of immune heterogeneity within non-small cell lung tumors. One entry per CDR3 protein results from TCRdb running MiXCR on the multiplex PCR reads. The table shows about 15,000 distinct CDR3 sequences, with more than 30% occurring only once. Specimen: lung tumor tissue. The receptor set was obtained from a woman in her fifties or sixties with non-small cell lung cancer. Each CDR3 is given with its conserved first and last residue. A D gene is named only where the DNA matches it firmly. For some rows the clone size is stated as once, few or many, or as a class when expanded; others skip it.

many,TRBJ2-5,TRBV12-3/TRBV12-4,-,CASSLGEWETQYF,TGTGCCAGCAGTTTGGGGGAGTGGGAGACCCAGTACTTC
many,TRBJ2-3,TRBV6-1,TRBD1,CASKDRGRNTQYF,TGTGCCAGCAAGGACAGGGGTAGAAATACGCAGTATTTT
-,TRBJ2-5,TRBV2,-,CASSEEGLAVLWSETQYF,TGTGCCAGCAGTGAAGAGGGGTTAGCGGTGTTATGGTCAGAGACCCAGTACTTC
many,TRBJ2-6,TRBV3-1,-,CASSHRGQIGANVLTF,TGTGCCAGCAGCCACAGAGGACAAATTGGGGCCAACGTCCTGACTTTC
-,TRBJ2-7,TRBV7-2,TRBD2,CASSLVLATEQYF,TGTGCCAGCAGCTTAGTACTAGCGACCGAGCAGTACTTC
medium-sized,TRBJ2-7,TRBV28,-,CASSPPQQLYEQYF,TGTGCCAGCAGTCCCCCCCAACAGCTATACGAGCAGTACTTC
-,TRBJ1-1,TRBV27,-,CASSPQGIATEAFF,TGTGCCAGCAGTCCGCAGGGTATAGCAACTGAAGCTTTCTTT
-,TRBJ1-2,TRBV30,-,CAWSVGVIYGYTF,TGTGCCTGGAGTGTAGGAGTGATCTATGGCTACACCTTC
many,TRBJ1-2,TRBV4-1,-,CASSQDLRQVFYGYTF,TGCGCCAGCAGCCAAGATTTGAGACAGGTATTCTATGGCTACACCTTC
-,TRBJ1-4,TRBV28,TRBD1,CASSKTGGLEKLFF,TGTGCCAGCAGCAAGACAGGGGGGCTTGAAAAACTGTTTTTT
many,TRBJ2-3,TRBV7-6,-,CASSLRQSTDTQYF,TGTGCCAGCAGCTTAAGGCAGAGCACAGATACGCAGTATTTT
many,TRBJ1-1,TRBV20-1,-,CSATPTGEAEAFF,TGCAGTGCTACGCCGACAGGAGAGGCTGAAGCTTTCTTT
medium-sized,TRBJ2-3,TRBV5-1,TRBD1,CASSGGTGHTDTQYF,TGCGCCAGCAGCGGGGGGACAGGTCACACAGATACGCAGTATTTT
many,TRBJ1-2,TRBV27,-,CASSPPVGAPNYGYTF,TGTGCCAGCAGTCCCCCCGTGGGGGCGCCTAACTATGGCTACACCTTC